This passage covers 21 T cell receptor beta chains from one sample sequenced in a study of control samples from healthy donors and cancer patients. Data came from immunoSEQ multiplex PCR; TCRdb stores just in-frame clones and leaves some out. The sample has approximately 82,000 clones, roughly 94% seen once. Sequenced input: blood. The source is a woman aged 18-29 years in good health.

V gene TRBV7-2 combines with J gene TRBJ2-7, with D maybe TRBD1 (5 bases). The CDR3 extends over 14 amino acids. Trimming stripped 2 bases from V and 4 bases from J, with 12 bases between. Germline lookup yields CDR1 SGHTA and CDR2 FQGNSA. The CDR3 nucleotides read TGTGCCAGCAGCTTACAAGGGGATTTATACGAGCAGTACTTC. Protein product: CASSLQGDLYEQYF.

The chain uses TRBV3-1 (or the pseudogene TRBV3-2) and TRBJ2-7; perhaps D is TRBD1 or TRBD2 (5 bases each). The V end lost 4 bases, the J end lost 0 bases, and 13 bases lay between the germline ends. Germline-derived CDR1 and CDR2 are LGHDT and YNNKEL (reference sequence). The CDR3 runs to 15 residues. The CDR3 is CASSPRRGPSYEQYF. The CDR3, as DNA: TGTGCCAGCAGCCCCCGACGGGGACCCTCCTACGAGCAGTACTTC.

V gene TRBV5-6 combines with J gene TRBJ2-6; D remains ambiguous. CDR3 length: 16 amino acids. Trimming stripped 4 bases from V and 0 bases from J, with 11 bases between. The germline V gene encodes CDR1 SGHDT and CDR2 YYEEEE. CDR3 sequence: CASSHNRVSGANVLTF. In DNA form, the CDR3 reads TGTGCCAGCAGCCACAACAGAGTCTCTGGGGCCAACGTCCTGACTTTC. Looking up the rest from reference TRBV5-6 and TRBJ2-6 gives the full variable domain: DAGVTQSPTHLIKTRGQQVTLRCSPKSGHDTVSWYQQALGQGPQFIFQYYEEEERQRGNFPDRFSGHQFPNYSSELNVNALLLGDSALYLCASSHNRVSGANVLTFGAGSRLTVL.

V gene TRBV5-1 combines with J gene TRBJ2-2; D might be TRBD1 (6 bases). CDR1 and CDR2 (germline): SGHRS, YFSETQ. The V and J ends lost 0 bases and 8 bases respectively, with 14 bases between them. This CDR3 region has 15 residues. Here the CDR3 reads CASSLVAGVMGELFF. In DNA, the CDR3 is TGCGCCAGCAGCTTGGTGGCAGGGGTCATGGGGGAGCTGTTTTTT.

The genes are TRBV28 and TRBJ2-1; tentatively, D is TRBD1 (6 bases). V was cut by 6 bases and J by 8 bases, with 14 bases left in between. CDR1 and CDR2 (germline): MDHEN, SYDVKM. The CDR3 extends over 13 amino acids. In DNA, the CDR3 is TGTGCCAGCAGGACGCAGGGGCGATATGAGCAGTTCTTC. Its translation is CASRTQGRYEQFF.

This chain connects TRBV28 to TRBJ2-1, with D unclear. Germline CDR1 reads MDHEN; CDR2 reads SYDVKM. V was cut by 3 bases and J by 0 bases, with 12 bases left in between. The CDR3 covers 16 residues. The CDR3 loop is CASSFVGRSSYNEQFF. DNA for the CDR3: TGTGCCAGCAGTTTCGTTGGAAGAAGCTCCTACAATGAGCAGTTCTTC.

The genes are TRBV12-3 or TRBV12-4 and TRBJ1-1; the D is unclear. Trimming removed 6 bases from V and 1 base from J, with 9 bases in between. This CDR3 region has 13 residues. In nucleotides, the CDR3 is TGTGCCAGCAGCCCCCGGCAGAACACTGAAGCTTTCTTT. Protein product: CASSPRQNTEAFF.

The chain recombines TRBV7-8 with TRBJ2-5, with D perhaps given as TRBD1 or TRBD2 (6 bases each). V lost 5 bases to trimming and J lost 6 bases, with 22 bases between them. The CDR3 is made up of 16 amino acids. Per the germline V gene, CDR1 is SGHVS and CDR2 is FQNEAQ. The CDR3 DNA is TGTGCCAGCAGCCCTCCGGCCAACAGGGAGGTGAAGACCCAGTACTTC. Translated, it gives CASSPPANREVKTQYF.

CDR3 DNA sequence: TGTGCCACCAGCAGAGGCCAAGCGGACGAGCAGTACTTC. Its translation is CATSRGQADEQYF. This sequence joins TRBV15 and TRBJ2-7; tentative D call: TRBD2 (5 bases). The V end was cut by 1 base, the J end by 5 bases, with 9 bases between. This CDR3 is 13 amino acids long. Looked up from germline, CDR1 is LNHNV and CDR2 is YYDKDF (reference sequence).

The chain uses TRBV27 and TRBJ1-2; maybe TRBD1 (6 bases). CDR1 and CDR2 (germline): MNHEY, SMNVEV (reference sequence). Trimming took 2 bases from V and 7 from J, leaving 11 bases between them. This CDR3 has 13 residues. CDR3 sequence reads: CASSLNRAFGYTF. Here the CDR3 DNA reads TGTGCCAGCAGTTTAAACAGGGCTTTTGGCTACACCTTC.

The rearrangement joins TRBV5-1 to TRBJ1-6, with 9 bases identical to TRBD1. J lost 14 bases, V lost 4 bases, and 10 bases had no gene match. The CDR3 covers 14 residues. CDR1 and CDR2 from the germline V gene are SGHRS and YFSETQ. In nucleotides, the CDR3 is TGCGCCAGCAGCGGACAGGGGAGGGGATTGGCCCTCCACTTT. Protein sequence: CASSGQGRGLALHF.

The chain couples TRBV19 to TRBJ2-3; D might be TRBD2 (5 bases). The V and J ends lost 1 base and 4 bases respectively, with 12 bases between them. This CDR3 spans 15 amino acids. The germline V gene has CDR1 LNHDA and CDR2 SQIVND (reference sequence). Here the CDR3 reads CASSIVAGMADTQYF. The CDR3 DNA is TGTGCCAGTAGTATAGTTGCCGGGATGGCAGATACGCAGTATTTT.

The chain couples TRBV6-5 to TRBJ1-5, with D unresolved. This CDR3 has 13 residues. CDR1 is MNHEY and CDR2 is SVGAGI in the germline V gene. V lost 2 bases and J lost 11, with 13 bases in between. As DNA, the CDR3 is TGTGCCAGCAGTTACCGGAGCGATAAGGCCCAGCATTTT. Protein: CASSYRSDKAQHF.

The chain is built from TRBV5-1 and TRBJ2-1; possible D gene TRBD1, 6 bases. The V end was cut by 0 bases, the J end by 6 bases, with 10 bases between. Germline assignment: CDR1 SGHRS and CDR2 YFSETQ. The CDR3 has 14 amino acids. CDR3 sequence: CASSLVSGANEQFF. DNA for the CDR3: TGCGCCAGCAGCTTGGTCTCAGGGGCCAATGAGCAGTTCTTC.

CDR3 protein: CASSVRGDRYGYTF. The DNA for the CDR3 is TGTGCCAGCAGTGTAAGGGGGGACCGCTATGGCTACACCTTC. The chain links TRBV2 to TRBJ1-2; D might be TRBD1 (6 bases). V was cut by 4 bases and J by 4 bases, with 13 bases left in between. Per the germline V gene, CDR1 is SNHLY and CDR2 is FYNNEI. The CDR3 is made up of 14 amino acids.

The V gene is TRBV28, the J gene TRBJ2-1, with 8 positions matching TRBD2. CDR3 length: 16 residues. Losses at the gene ends were 4 bases for V and 1 base for J; bases not matched to a gene: 6. Germline V CDR1 and CDR2: MDHEN, SYDVKM. CDR3 nucleotides: TGTGCCAGCAGTTCCCGACTAGCGAGATCCTACAATGAGCAGTTCTTC. It translates to CASSSRLARSYNEQFF.

The rearrangement uses TRBV18 and TRBJ2-6; D is ambiguous. Trimming stripped 3 bases from V and 2 bases from J, with 5 bases between. The CDR3 spans 14 residues. The germline CDR1 and CDR2 sequences are KGHSH and LQKENI. In nucleotides, the CDR3 is TGTGCCAGCTCACCGAGGACTGGGGCCAACGTCCTGACTTTC. The encoded protein is CASSPRTGANVLTF.

The chain links TRBV27 to TRBJ1-1; 7 bases match TRBD1. Germline lookup yields CDR1 MNHEY and CDR2 SMNVEV (reference sequence). V trimming: 6 bases; J trimming: 7 bases; junction bases outside the gene matches: 2. The CDR3 extends over 11 amino acids. The CDR3 DNA follows: TGTGCCAGCAGCCGACAGGGTGAAGCTTTCTTT. Protein: CASSRQGEAFF.

The rearrangement joins TRBV28 to TRBJ2-2; D may be TRBD1 (5 bases). V was trimmed by 4 bases and J by 1 base, leaving 10 bases between them. CDR1 and CDR2 from the germline V gene are MDHEN and SYDVKM. This CDR3 contains 15 residues. Here the CDR3 DNA reads TGTGCCAGCAGTTCGAGACAGATGAACACCGGGGAGCTGTTTTTT. It is translated as CASSSRQMNTGELFF.

The genes are TRBV10-3 and TRBJ1-5; the D gene is possibly TRBD1 (5 bases). Germline V gene data show CDR1 as ENHRY and CDR2 as SYGVKD. The CDR3 is 15 amino acids. Deletions cut 0 bases from V and 9 bases from J, with 15 bases between. CDR3 bases: TGTGCCATCAGTGAGTCACAGGATGACTGGGTGCCCCAGCATTTT. It encodes CAISESQDDWVPQHF.

Details on this clone: The CDR3 carries no conserved terminal phenylalanine or tryptophan, so it likely arises from a read error. This sequence joins TRBV24-1 and TRBJ1-2, with D hard to call. This CDR3 contains 13 residues. V shed 0 bases and J shed 4 bases, with 5 bases lying between them. Germline-derived CDR1 and CDR2 are KGHDR and SFDVKD. The chain's CDR3 is CATSDLGGYGYTS. The CDR3 DNA sequence: TGTGCCACCAGTGATTTGGGTGGCTATGGCTACACCTCC.